This T cell receptor (beta chain) was documented in a study of blood T cell repertoires in COVID-19. Sequenced by immunoSEQ multiplex PCR; TCRdb stores in-frame clones only, minus some. Counted here are over 200,000 clones, about 80% occurring once; the ten biggest clones make up 3% to 3.5%. As to this clone: The same CDR3 also results from other DNA sequences found in this sample.

The source of this sequence is a woman aged 80 or over with acute or convalescent COVID-19. The source material was peripheral blood.

The CDR3 DNA sequence: TGTGCCATCAGTGTGCAGGGGGTTGACACTGAAGCTTTCTTT. As protein: CAISVQGVDTEAFF. The chain joins TRBV10-3 to TRBJ1-1, with 7 bases lining up with TRBD1. Germline V gene data show CDR1 as ENHRY and CDR2 as SYGVKD. J gave up 3 bases and V 4 bases, and 5 bases lay outside the gene matches. The CDR3 sequence is 14 residues long.